This entry lists 4 T cell receptor beta chains sequenced from one sample in a study of T cells in Graves' hyperthyroidism and ophthalmopathy. Template material for amplifying TCR beta CDR3 regions consisted of RNA transcripts. The primer set for the first-round RT-PCR of the TCR CDR3 was HTBI. Using its own MiXCR run on the multiplex PCR reads, TCRdb lists one record per CDR3 protein. Among a few hundred thousand distinct CDR3 sequences listed, about 14% were seen once. The specimen sequenced was blood. Receptor source: a young woman with Graves' hyperthyroidism that later progressed to Graves' ophthalmopathy.

This clonotype appeared a few times. This sequence joins TRBV3-1 and TRBJ2-1; the match to TRBD2 covers 10 bases. This CDR3 is built from 15 residues. Germline CDR1 is LGHDT and CDR2 is YNNKEL (reference sequence). V was pared by 6 bases and J by 5 bases, with 7 bases of the junction left unmatched. In DNA, the CDR3 is TGTGCCAGCAGGCCCACTAGCGGGACCAACAATGAGCAGTTCTTC. Its translation is CASRPTSGTNNEQFF.

This chain uses TRBV4-1 with TRBJ2-7; 9 nucleotides align to TRBD2. Germline V gives CDR1 MGHRA, CDR2 YSYEKL. The CDR3 extends over 15 amino acids. Trimming took 0 bases from V and 6 from J; bases not matched to a gene: 6. CDR3 residues: CASSQEPGLASEQYF. DNA for the CDR3: TGCGCCAGCAGCCAAGAGCCGGGACTAGCTTCCGAGCAGTACTTC.

This clonotype was recorded many times. The V call is TRBV7-2, the J call TRBJ1-5; the match to TRBD1 covers 8 bases. V gave up 4 bases and J gave up 9 bases; unmatched junction bases: 8. Germline CDR1 is SGHTA and CDR2 is FQGNSA. This CDR3 spans 14 amino acids. This CDR3 reads CASSSTGAEWPQHF. CDR3 sequence (DNA): TGTGCCAGCAGCTCGACAGGGGCGGAATGGCCCCAGCATTTT.

This chain uses TRBV5-1 with TRBJ2-1; 10 positions match TRBD2. The CDR3 is made up of 15 amino acids. Trimming cost V 5 bases and J 5 bases; bases outside gene matches: 7. Germline V gives CDR1 SGHRS, CDR2 YFSETQ. The CDR3 coding sequence is TGCGCCAGCAGACCTAGCGGGAGTTCCGACAATGAGCAGTTCTTC. This gives the protein CASRPSGSSDNEQFF.